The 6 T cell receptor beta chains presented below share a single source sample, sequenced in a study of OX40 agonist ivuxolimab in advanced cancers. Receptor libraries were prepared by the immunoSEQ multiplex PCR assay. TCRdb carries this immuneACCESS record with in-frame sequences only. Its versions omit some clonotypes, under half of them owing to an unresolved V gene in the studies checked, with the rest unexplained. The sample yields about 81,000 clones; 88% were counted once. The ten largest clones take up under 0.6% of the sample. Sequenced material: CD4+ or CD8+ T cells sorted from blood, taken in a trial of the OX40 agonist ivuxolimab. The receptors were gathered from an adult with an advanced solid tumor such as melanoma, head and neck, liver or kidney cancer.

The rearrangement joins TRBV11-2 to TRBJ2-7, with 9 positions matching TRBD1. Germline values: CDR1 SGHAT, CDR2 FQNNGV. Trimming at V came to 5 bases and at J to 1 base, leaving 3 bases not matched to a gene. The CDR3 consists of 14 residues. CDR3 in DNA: TGTGCCAGCAGCGCAGACAGGGGGTCCTACGAGCAGTACTTC. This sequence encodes CASSADRGSYEQYF.

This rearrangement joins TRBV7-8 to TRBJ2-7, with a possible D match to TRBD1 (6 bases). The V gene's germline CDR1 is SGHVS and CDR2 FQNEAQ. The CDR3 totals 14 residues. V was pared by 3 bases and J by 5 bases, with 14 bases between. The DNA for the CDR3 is TGTGCCAGCAGCTTTAGTACAGGGTCCAACGAGCAGTACTTC. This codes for CASSFSTGSNEQYF.

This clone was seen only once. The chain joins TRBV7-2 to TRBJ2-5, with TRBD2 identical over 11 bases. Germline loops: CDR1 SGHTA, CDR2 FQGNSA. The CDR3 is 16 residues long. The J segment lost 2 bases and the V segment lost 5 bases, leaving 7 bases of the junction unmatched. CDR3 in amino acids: CASSAGLAVSQETQYF. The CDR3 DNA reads TGTGCCAGCAGCGCGGGACTAGCGGTTTCTCAAGAGACCCAGTACTTC.

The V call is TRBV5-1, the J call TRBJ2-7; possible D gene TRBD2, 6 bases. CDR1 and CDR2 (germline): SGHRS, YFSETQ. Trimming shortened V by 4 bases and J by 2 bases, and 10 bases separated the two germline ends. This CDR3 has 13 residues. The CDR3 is CASSVGGTYEQYF. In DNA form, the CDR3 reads TGCGCCAGCAGCGTTGGAGGGACCTACGAGCAGTACTTC.

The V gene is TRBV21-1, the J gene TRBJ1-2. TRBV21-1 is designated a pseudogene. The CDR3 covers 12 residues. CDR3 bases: TGTGCCAGCAGCGTAGTCGGGTACGGCTACACCTTC. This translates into CASSVVGYGYTF.

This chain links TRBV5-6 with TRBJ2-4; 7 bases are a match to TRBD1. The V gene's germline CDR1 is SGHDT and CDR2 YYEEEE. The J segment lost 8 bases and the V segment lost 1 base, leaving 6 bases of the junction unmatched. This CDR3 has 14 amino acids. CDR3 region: CASSLRDSGDIQYF. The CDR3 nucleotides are TGTGCCAGCAGCTTGAGGGACAGTGGGGACATTCAGTACTTC. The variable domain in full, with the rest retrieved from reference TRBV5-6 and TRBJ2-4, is DAGVTQSPTHLIKTRGQQVTLRCSPKSGHDTVSWYQQALGQGPQFIFQYYEEEERQRGNFPDRFSGHQFPNYSSELNVNALLLGDSALYLCASSLRDSGDIQYFGAGTRLSVL.